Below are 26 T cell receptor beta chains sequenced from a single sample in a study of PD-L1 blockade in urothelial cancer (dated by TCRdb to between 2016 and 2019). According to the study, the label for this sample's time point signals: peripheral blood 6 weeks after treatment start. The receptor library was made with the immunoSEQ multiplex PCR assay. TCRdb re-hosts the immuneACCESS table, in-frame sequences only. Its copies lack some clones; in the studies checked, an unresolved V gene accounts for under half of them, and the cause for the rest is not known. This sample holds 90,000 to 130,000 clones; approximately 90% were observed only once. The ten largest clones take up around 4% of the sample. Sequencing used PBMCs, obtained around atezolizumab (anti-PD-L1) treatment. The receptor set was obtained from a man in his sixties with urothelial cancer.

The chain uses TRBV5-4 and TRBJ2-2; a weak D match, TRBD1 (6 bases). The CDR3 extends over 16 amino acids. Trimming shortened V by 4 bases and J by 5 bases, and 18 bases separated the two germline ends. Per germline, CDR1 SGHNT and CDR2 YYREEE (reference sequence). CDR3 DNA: TGTGCCAGCAGCCCAGCTTCAGGGGTCGGGACCGGGGAGCTGTTTTTT. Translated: CASSPASGVGTGELFF.

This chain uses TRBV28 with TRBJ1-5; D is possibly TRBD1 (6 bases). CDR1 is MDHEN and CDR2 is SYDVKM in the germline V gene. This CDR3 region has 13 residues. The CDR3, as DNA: TGTGGGGGGGGCACAGGGAATGAACAGCCCCAGCATTTT. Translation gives CGGGTGNEQPQHF.

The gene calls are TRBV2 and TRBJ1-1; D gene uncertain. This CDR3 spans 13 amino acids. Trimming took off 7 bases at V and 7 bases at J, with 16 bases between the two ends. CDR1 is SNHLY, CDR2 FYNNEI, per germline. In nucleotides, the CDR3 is TGTGCCAGCATAATCGTTTGGGGAGGTGAAGCTTTCTTT. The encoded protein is CASIIVWGGEAFF.

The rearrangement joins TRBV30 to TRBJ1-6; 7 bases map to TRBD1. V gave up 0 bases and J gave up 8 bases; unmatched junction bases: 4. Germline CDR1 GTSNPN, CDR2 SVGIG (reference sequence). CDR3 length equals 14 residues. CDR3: CAWSVGRGDSPLHF. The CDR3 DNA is TGTGCCTGGAGTGTGGGCAGGGGGGATTCACCCCTCCACTTT.

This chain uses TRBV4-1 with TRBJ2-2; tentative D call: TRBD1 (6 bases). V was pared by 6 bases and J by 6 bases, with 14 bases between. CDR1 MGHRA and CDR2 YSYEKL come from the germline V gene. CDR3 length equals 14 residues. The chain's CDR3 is CASRLDRTPGELFF. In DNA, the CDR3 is TGCGCCAGCAGACTCGACAGGACCCCCGGGGAGCTGTTTTTT.

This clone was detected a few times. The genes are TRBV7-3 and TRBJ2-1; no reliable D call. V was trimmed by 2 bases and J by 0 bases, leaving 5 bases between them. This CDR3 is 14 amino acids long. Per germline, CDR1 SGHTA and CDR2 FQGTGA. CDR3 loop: CASSLDNSYNEQFF. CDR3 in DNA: TGTGCCAGCAGCTTAGACAACTCCTACAATGAGCAGTTCTTC.

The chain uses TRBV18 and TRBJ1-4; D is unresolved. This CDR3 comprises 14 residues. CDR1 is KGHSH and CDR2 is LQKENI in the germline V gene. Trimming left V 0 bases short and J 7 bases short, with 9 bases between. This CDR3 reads CASSPPNIREKLFF. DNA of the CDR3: TGTGCCAGCTCACCACCAAACATTCGTGAAAAACTGTTTTTT.

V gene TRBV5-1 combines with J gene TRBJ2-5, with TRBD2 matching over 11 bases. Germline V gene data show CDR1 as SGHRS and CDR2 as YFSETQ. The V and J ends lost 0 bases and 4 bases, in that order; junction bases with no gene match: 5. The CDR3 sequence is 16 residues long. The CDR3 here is CASSLAASGGLETQYF. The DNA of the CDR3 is TGCGCCAGCAGCTTGGCCGCTAGCGGGGGGTTAGAGACCCAGTACTTC.

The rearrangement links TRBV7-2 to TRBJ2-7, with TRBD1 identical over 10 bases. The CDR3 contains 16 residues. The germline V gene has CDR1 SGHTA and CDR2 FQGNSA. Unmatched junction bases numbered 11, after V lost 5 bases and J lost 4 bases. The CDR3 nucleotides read TGTGCCAGCAGCCCCACATTCGGACAGGGGGGGTACGAGCAGTACTTC. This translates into CASSPTFGQGGYEQYF.

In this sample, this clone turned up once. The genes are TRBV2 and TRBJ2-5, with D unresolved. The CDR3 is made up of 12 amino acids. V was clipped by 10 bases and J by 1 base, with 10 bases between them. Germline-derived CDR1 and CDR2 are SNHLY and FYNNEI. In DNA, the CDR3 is TGTGCCACATACCCGGGCCAAGAGACCCAGTACTTC. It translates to CATYPGQETQYF. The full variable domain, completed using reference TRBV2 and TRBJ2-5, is EPEVTQTPSHQVTQMGQEVILRCVPISNHLYFYWYRQILGQKVEFLVSFYNNEISEKSEIFDDQFSVERPDGSNFTLKIRSTKLEDSAMYFCATYPGQETQYFGPGTRLLVL.

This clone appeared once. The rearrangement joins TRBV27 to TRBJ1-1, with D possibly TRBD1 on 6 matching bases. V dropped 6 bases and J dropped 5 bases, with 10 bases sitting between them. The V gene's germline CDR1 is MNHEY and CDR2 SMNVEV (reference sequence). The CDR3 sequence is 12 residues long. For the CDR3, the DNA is TGTGCCAGCAGCCGTGGACAGACTGAAGCTTTCTTT. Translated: CASSRGQTEAFF.

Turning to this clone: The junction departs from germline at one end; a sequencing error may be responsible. CDR3 nucleotides: TGTGCTAGCAGCCCCCCCGGACAGGGGTTGGGCGGGGAGCTGTTTTTT. Protein product: CASSPPGQGLGGELFF. The chain is built from TRBV7-7 and TRBJ2-2, with TRBD1 matching 9 bases. The CDR3 covers 16 residues. From germline, CDR1 is SSHAT and CDR2 FNYEAQ (reference sequence).

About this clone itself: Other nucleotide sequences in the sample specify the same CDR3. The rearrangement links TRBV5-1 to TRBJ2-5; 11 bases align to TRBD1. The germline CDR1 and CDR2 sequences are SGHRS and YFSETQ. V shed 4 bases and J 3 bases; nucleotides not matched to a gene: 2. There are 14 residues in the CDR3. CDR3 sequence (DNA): TGCGCCAGCAGCATGGGACAGGGGGAAGAGACCCAGTACTTC. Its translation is CASSMGQGEETQYF.

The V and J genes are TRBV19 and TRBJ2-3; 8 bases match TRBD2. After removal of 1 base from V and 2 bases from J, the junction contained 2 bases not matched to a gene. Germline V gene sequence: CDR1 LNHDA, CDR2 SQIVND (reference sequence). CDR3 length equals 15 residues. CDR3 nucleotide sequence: TGTGCCAGTAGTATAGGGCGGGGGGACACAGATACGCAGTATTTT. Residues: CASSIGRGDTDTQYF.

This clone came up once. The CDR3 sequence: CASSFERSGTGEQFF. For the CDR3, the DNA is TGTGCCAGCAGTTTTGAGAGATCAGGGACTGGGGAGCAGTTCTTC. The chain uses TRBV27 and TRBJ2-1, with D possibly being TRBD2 (6 bases). This CDR3 has 15 residues. Trimming removed 3 bases at V and 10 bases at J, with 19 bases between. Germline loops: CDR1 MNHEY, CDR2 SMNVEV (reference sequence).

The CDR3 region is CASRGTSGRGDGETQYF. The CDR3 nucleotides read TGCGCCAGCCGGGGGACTAGCGGGAGAGGGGATGGAGAGACCCAGTACTTC. The J gene is TRBJ2-5, the V gene TRBV5-1; 14 bases fit TRBD2. The CDR3 totals 17 residues. CDR1 SGHRS and CDR2 YFSETQ come from the germline V gene. After removal of 7 bases from V and 4 bases from J, the junction contained 12 bases not matched to a gene.

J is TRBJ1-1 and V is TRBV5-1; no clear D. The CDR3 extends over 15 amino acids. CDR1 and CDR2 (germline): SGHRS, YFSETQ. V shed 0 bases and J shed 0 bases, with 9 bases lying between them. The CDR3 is CASSLAGGLNTEAFF. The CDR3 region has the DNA TGCGCCAGCAGCTTGGCGGGAGGGCTGAACACTGAAGCTTTCTTT.

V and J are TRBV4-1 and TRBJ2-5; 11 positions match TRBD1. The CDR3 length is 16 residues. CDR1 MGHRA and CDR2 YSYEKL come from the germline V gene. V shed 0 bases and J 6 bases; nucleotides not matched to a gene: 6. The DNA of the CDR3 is TGCGCCAGCAGCCAAGATCTGGGACAGGGGGGAAAGACCCAGTACTTC. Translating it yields CASSQDLGQGGKTQYF.

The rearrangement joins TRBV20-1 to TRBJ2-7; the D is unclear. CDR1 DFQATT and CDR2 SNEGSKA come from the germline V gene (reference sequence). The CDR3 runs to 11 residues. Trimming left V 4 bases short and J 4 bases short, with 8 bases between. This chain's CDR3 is CSATRAYEQYF. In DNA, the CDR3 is TGCAGTGCTACAAGAGCTTACGAGCAGTACTTC.

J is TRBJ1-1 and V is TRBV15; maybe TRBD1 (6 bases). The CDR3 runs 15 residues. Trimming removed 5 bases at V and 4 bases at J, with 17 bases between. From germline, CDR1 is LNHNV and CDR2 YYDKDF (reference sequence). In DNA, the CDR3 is TGTGCCACCAGCGAAGGACAGTTGAGGTTCACTGAAGCTTTCTTT. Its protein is CATSEGQLRFTEAFF.

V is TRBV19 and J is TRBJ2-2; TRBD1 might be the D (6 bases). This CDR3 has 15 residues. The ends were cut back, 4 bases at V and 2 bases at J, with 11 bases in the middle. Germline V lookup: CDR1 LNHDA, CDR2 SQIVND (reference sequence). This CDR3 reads CASSKNRENTGELFF. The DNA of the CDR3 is TGTGCCAGTAGTAAAAACAGGGAAAACACCGGGGAGCTGTTTTTT.

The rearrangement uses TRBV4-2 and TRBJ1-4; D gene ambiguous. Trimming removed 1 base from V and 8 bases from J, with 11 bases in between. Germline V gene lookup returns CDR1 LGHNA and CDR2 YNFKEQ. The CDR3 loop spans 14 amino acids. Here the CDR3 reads CASSQGHPEEKLFF. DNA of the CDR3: TGTGCCAGCAGCCAAGGTCACCCTGAGGAAAAACTGTTTTTT.

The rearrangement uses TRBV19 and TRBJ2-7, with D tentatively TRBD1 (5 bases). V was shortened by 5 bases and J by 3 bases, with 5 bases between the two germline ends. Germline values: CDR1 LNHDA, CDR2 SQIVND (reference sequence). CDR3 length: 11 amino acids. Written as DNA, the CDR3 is TGTGCCAGTAGTGACAGCTACGAGCAGTACTTC. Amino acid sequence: CASSDSYEQYF. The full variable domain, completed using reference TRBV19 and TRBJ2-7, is DGGITQSPKYLFRKEGQNVTLSCEQNLNHDAMYWYRQDPGQGLRLIYYSQIVNDFQKGDIAEGYSVSREKKESFPLTVTSAQKNPTAFYLCASSDSYEQYFGPGTRLTVT.

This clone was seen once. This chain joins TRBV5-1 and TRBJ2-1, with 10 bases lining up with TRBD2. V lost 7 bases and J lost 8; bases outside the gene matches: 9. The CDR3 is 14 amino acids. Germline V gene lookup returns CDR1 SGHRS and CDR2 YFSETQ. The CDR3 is CASGLGLAIDEQFF. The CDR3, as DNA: TGCGCCAGCGGGTTGGGACTAGCGATTGATGAGCAGTTCTTC.

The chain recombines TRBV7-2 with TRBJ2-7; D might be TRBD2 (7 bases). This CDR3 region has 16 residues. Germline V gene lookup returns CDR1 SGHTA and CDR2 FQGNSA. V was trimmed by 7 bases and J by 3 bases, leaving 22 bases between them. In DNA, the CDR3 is TGTGCCAGCACCCAGGAGGGGGGGGTTCCCTACTACGAGCAGTACTTC. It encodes CASTQEGGVPYYEQYF.

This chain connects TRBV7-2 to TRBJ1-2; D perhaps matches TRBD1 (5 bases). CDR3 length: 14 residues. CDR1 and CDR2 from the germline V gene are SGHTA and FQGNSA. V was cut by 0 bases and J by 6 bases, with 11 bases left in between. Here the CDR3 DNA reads TGTGCCAGCAGCTTAGCGTCGCAGGGCGATGGCTACACCTTC. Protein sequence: CASSLASQGDGYTF.